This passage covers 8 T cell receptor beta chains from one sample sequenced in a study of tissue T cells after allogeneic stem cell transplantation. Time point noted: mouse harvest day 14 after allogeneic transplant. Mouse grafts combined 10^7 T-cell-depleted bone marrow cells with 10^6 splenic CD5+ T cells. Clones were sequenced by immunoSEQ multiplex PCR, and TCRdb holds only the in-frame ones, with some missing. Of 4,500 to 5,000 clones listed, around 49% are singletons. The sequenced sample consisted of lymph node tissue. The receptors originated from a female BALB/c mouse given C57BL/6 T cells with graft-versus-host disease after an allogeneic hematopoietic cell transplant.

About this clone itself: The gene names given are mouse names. CDR3 DNA (partial): TGTGCTAGCAGTCAAGGTCTGGGGGGGCAAAGTGCAGAAACGCTGTAT. It codes for CASSQGLGGQSAETLY. The complete CDR3 sequence is CASSQGLGGQSAETLYF. This chain uses TRBV21 with TRBJ2-3, with TRBD2 matching over 10 bases. The DNA ends 1 residue before the CDR3 does, and the rest of the CDR3 is filled in from the germline J gene. TRBV21 is known as an ORF, though its function is uncertain. V was clipped by 2 bases and J by 0 bases; unmatched bases: 5. The CDR3 has 17 residues.

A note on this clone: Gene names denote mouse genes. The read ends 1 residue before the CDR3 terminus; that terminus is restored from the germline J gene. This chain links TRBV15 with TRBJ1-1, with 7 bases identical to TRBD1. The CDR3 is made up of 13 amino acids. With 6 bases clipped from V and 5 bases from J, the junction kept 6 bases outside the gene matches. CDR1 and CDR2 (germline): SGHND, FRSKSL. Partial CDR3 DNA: TGTGCCAGCAGACGACAGGGAGGAACAGAAGTCTTC. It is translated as CASRRQGGTEVF. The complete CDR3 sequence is CASRRQGGTEVFF.

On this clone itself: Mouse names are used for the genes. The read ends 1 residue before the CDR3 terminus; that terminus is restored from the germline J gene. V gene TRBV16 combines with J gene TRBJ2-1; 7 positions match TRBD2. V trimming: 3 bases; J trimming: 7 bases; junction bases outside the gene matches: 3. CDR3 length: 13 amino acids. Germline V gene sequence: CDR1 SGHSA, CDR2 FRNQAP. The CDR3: CASSLGGGAEQFF. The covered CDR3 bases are TGTGCAAGCAGCTTGGGGGGGGGAGCTGAGCAGTTC.

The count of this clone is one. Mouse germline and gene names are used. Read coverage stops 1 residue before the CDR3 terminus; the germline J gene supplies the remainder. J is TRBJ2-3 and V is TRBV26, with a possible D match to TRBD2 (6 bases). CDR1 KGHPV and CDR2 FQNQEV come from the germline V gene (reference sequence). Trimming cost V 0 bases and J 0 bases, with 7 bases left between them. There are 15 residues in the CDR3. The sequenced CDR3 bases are TGTGCCAGCAGTCTGTCTGGGACTAGTGCAGAAACGCTGTAT. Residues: CASSLSGTSAETLY. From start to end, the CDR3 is CASSLSGTSAETLYF.

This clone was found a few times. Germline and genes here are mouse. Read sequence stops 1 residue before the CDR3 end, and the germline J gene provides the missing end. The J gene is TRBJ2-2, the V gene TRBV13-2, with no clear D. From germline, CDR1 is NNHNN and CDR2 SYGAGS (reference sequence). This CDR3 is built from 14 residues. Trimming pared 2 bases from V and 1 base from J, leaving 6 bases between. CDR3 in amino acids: CASGDGLNTGQLYF. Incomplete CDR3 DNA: TGTGCCAGCGGTGACGGCTTAAACACCGGGCAGCTCTAC.

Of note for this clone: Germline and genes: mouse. The part of the CDR3 DNA that was read is TGTGCCAGCAGCTGGGACTGGGGGGACACCCAGTAC. It codes for CASSWDWGDTQY. The entire CDR3 reads CASSWDWGDTQYF. The gene calls are TRBV3 and TRBJ2-5; 11 nucleotides line up with TRBD2. The read ends 1 residue before the CDR3 terminus; that terminus is restored from the germline J gene. This CDR3 has 13 amino acids. After removal of 4 bases from V and 6 bases from J, the junction contained 0 bases not matched to a gene. Germline assignment: CDR1 SNHLY and CDR2 FYNGKV (reference sequence).

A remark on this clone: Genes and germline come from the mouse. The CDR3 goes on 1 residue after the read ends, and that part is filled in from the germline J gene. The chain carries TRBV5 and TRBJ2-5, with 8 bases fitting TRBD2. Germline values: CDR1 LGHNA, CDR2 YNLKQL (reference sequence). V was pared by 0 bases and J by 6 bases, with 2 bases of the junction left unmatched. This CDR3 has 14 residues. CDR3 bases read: TGTGCCAGCAGCCAAGATGGGGGGGGTGACACCCAGTAC. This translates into CASSQDGGGDTQY. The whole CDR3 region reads CASSQDGGGDTQYF.

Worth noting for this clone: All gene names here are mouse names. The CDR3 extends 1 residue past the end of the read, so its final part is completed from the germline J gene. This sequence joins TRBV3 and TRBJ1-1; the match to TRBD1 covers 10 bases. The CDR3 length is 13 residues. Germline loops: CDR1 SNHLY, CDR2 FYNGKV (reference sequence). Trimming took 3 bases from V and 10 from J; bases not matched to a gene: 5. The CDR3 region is CASSLFGTGVVFF. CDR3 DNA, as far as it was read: TGTGCCAGCAGCTTGTTCGGGACAGGGGTAGTCTTC.